The clone carrying this T cell receptor beta chain showed up many times. No antigen is known for it. The sample originates from a study of CD8+CD57+ T cells in acquired aplastic anemia. Study at large: When averaged, DNA from sorted CD4+ and CD8+ cells came to 3.2 ug. Whole-study findings and limits: With respect to CD8+ Simpson's diversity, patients and controls did not differ significantly.

The CDR3 has 12 residues. Germline V gene data show CDR1 as SGHTA and CDR2 as FQGNSA. With 0 bases removed from V and 7 bases from J, the gap between germline ends came to 3 bases. Genomic DNA constituted the template upon which TCR beta VDJ and CDR3 profiling was performed. Each CDR3 protein gets one entry after TCRdb re-called the reads with MiXCR. The sample lists around 170,000 distinct CDR3 sequences; less than 50% were seen once. In patients chosen for sequencing, flow cytometry had shown CD8+CD57+ cell expansion. Acquired aplastic anemia of severe grade affected all patients. When blood sampling took place, the patients had received no therapy.

The V gene is TRBV7-2, the J gene TRBJ1-4; D call uncertain. Sequencing was carried out using sorted CD4+, CD8+, or CD8+CD57+ T cells (not recorded which) from PBMCs. The sequence was collected from a human donor with aplastic anemia. The CDR3 sequence is CASSLAFEKLFF. The CDR3 nucleotides are TGTGCCAGCAGCTTAGCTTTTGAAAAACTGTTTTTT.